These 25 T cell receptor beta chains came from one sample sequenced in a study of technical replicates of blood from a few donors. Generated by immunoSEQ multiplex PCR, the TCRdb table keeps only in-frame clones and is missing some. This table holds more than 60,000 clones, around 95% found once. The sample was T cells isolated from PBMCs. The source of these receptors is a human donor in good health.

The chain has TRBV4-1 and TRBJ1-1; no clear D gene. The V end was cut by 1 base, the J end by 2 bases, with 11 bases between. The germline CDR1 and CDR2 sequences are MGHRA and YSYEKL. The CDR3 extends over 15 amino acids. This CDR3 reads CASSQGTGANTEAFF. The CDR3 DNA reads TGCGCCAGCAGCCAAGGTACGGGTGCAAACACTGAAGCTTTCTTT.

The CDR3 spells CASSRGNDNEQFF. The CDR3 DNA follows: TGCGCCAGCTCCCGGGGGAACGACAATGAGCAGTTCTTC. The chain recombines TRBV4-1 with TRBJ2-1; a possible D gene is TRBD2 (6 bases). The ends were cut back, 8 bases at V and 5 bases at J, with 13 bases in the middle. The germline CDR1 and CDR2 sequences are MGHRA and YSYEKL. The CDR3 covers 13 residues.

This rearrangement joins TRBV4-1 to TRBJ2-7, with a tentative D call TRBD2 (6 bases). CDR1 MGHRA and CDR2 YSYEKL come from the germline V gene. V lost 1 base and J 4 bases, leaving 11 bases between the germline ends. The CDR3 extends over 14 amino acids. The CDR3 coding sequence is TGCGCCAGCAGCCAAGCTCGGGAGTGGTACGAGCAGTACTTC. Its translation: CASSQAREWYEQYF.

This chain uses TRBV7-8 with TRBJ1-6, with D perhaps matching TRBD1 (5 bases). Germline CDR1 is SGHVS and CDR2 is FQNEAQ. V lost 3 bases to trimming and J lost 4 bases, with 19 bases between them. The CDR3 covers 18 residues. In DNA, the CDR3 is TGTGCCAGCAGCTTTTCCGGGACTCAGTTCCCATATAATTCACCCCTCCACTTT. It specifies CASSFSGTQFPYNSPLHF.

V is TRBV6-5 and J is TRBJ2-7, with TRBD1 identical over 7 bases. This CDR3 spans 13 amino acids. Germline-derived CDR1 and CDR2 are MNHEY and SVGAGI. Trimming at V came to 6 bases and at J to 2 bases, leaving 4 bases not matched to a gene. In DNA form, the CDR3 reads TGTGCCAGCAGCCCCGGGACAGCCTACGAGCAGTACTTC. Translation: CASSPGTAYEQYF.

This clone has just a few counts. The chain links TRBV27 to TRBJ2-7, with TRBD1 matching over 8 bases. Germline V lookup: CDR1 MNHEY, CDR2 SMNVEV (reference sequence). Trimming cost V 5 bases and J 1 base; bases outside gene matches: 4. CDR3 length equals 14 residues. The CDR3 loop reads CASSPDRASYEQYF. CDR3 coding DNA: TGTGCCAGCAGTCCGGACAGGGCTTCCTACGAGCAGTACTTC.

This chain links TRBV7-9 with TRBJ2-3; possible D gene TRBD1, 5 bases. Germline CDR1 is SEHNR and CDR2 is FQNEAQ (reference sequence). Trimming removed 5 bases from V and 4 bases from J, with 10 bases in between. The CDR3 sequence is 13 residues long. The CDR3 bases are TGTGCCAGCAGCCCAAAGGGGTCAGATACGCAGTATTTT. Its translation is CASSPKGSDTQYF.

DNA for the CDR3: TGTGCCAGTCAGGATAGCAATCAGCCCCAGCATTTT. Residues: CASQDSNQPQHF. The V gene is TRBV2, the J gene TRBJ1-5; D not certain. Trimming left V 9 bases short and J 0 bases short, with 6 bases between. The V gene's germline CDR1 is SNHLY and CDR2 FYNNEI. The CDR3 totals 12 residues.

Details on this clone: Other DNA sequences of this sample code for an identical CDR3. The chain couples TRBV2 to TRBJ1-5; TRBD1 agrees at 7 bases. CDR3 size: 13 residues. The germline gives CDR1 SNHLY, CDR2 FYNNEI. The V and J ends lost 6 bases and 4 bases, in that order; junction bases with no gene match: 3. CDR3 DNA: TGTGCCAGCAGCCGGGACAGAAATCAGCCCCAGCATTTT. This gives the protein CASSRDRNQPQHF. Variable domain in full (rest from reference TRBV2 and TRBJ1-5): EPEVTQTPSHQVTQMGQEVILRCVPISNHLYFYWYRQILGQKVEFLVSFYNNEISEKSEIFDDQFSVERPDGSNFTLKIRSTKLEDSAMYFCASSRDRNQPQHFGDGTRLSIL.

The chain links TRBV25-1 to TRBJ1-3; 7 positions agree with TRBD1. Germline CDR1 MGHDK, CDR2 SYGVNS. J was trimmed by 0 bases and V by 6 bases; bases with no gene match: 5. The CDR3 is made up of 15 amino acids. As DNA, the CDR3 is TGTGCCAGCAGCGCCAGACAGGGCTCTGGAAACACCATATATTTT. Amino acids: CASSARQGSGNTIYF. Full variable domain (outside the CDR3, taken from reference TRBV25-1 and TRBJ1-3): EADIYQTPRYLVIGTGKKITLECSQTMGHDKMYWYQQDPGMELHLIHYSYGVNSTEKGDLSSESTVSRIRTEHFPLTLESARPSHTSQYLCASSARQGSGNTIYFGEGSWLTVV.

The V and J genes are TRBV5-4 and TRBJ2-7; tentatively, D is TRBD1 (5 bases). Germline CDR1 SGHNT, CDR2 YYREEE (reference sequence). The CDR3 totals 15 residues. The V end lost 4 bases, the J end lost 0 bases, and 14 bases lay between the germline ends. DNA of the CDR3: TGTGCCAGCAGCCCGACAGCGACGAGCTCCTACGAGCAGTACTTC. Translated, it gives CASSPTATSSYEQYF.

The chain combines TRBV30 with TRBJ1-1; TRBD1 matches at 12 bases. This CDR3 spans 14 amino acids. The trim removed 0 bases at V and 11 bases at J, leaving 7 bases unmatched. Germline values: CDR1 GTSNPN, CDR2 SVGIG (reference sequence). CDR3 in amino acids: CAWSVGTGGYWAFF. CDR3 sequence (DNA): TGTGCCTGGAGTGTGGGGACAGGGGGCTATTGGGCTTTCTTT.

This clone occurred once. The chain combines TRBV5-4 with TRBJ2-7, with D perhaps matching TRBD2 (6 bases). CDR3 length: 14 amino acids. Trimming took off 2 bases at V and 3 bases at J, with 12 bases between the two ends. CDR1 SGHNT and CDR2 YYREEE come from the germline V gene (reference sequence). The CDR3 loop is CASSFGQGLYEQYF. Here the CDR3 DNA reads TGTGCCAGCAGCTTTGGTCAGGGACTCTACGAGCAGTACTTC.

This clone was counted a few times. The chain joins TRBV4-1 to TRBJ2-1; 8 bases align to TRBD2. The CDR3 length is 14 residues. V dropped 4 bases and J dropped 3; count of bases not matched to a gene: 2. Germline V CDR1 and CDR2: MGHRA, YSYEKL. The chain's CDR3 is CASSPRGDYNEQFF. DNA of the CDR3: TGCGCCAGCAGCCCGCGGGGGGACTACAATGAGCAGTTCTTC.

The chain recombines TRBV6-6 with TRBJ2-7; 7 bases align to TRBD1. V shed 6 bases and J 0 bases; nucleotides not matched to a gene: 2. Germline V gives CDR1 MNHNY, CDR2 SVGAGI (reference sequence). There are 13 residues in the CDR3. The CDR3 sequence: CASRRDSSYEQYF. CDR3 in DNA: TGTGCCAGCAGGAGGGACAGCTCCTACGAGCAGTACTTC.

Notes on this clone: Compared with germline, one end of the junction differs, possibly owing to a read error. CDR3 DNA sequence: TGTGCCAGCAGCTCCCGTGACTCCCACGAGCAGTACTTC. It translates to CASSSRDSHEQYF. The chain joins TRBV5-6 to TRBJ2-7; no firm D call. This CDR3 contains 13 residues. Germline CDR1 SGHDT, CDR2 YYEEEE.

The chain couples TRBV28 to TRBJ2-1, with a weak D call TRBD1 (6 bases). Germline V gene sequence: CDR1 MDHEN, CDR2 SYDVKM. CDR3 length: 14 amino acids. Here the CDR3 reads CAGAKAAFYNEQFF. The CDR3 region has the DNA TGTGCGGGGGCGAAAGCCGCCTTCTACAATGAGCAGTTCTTC.

The genes are TRBV15 and TRBJ2-5; D may be TRBD1 (6 bases). V lost 1 base to trimming and J lost 0 bases, with 9 bases between them. Germline V gene data show CDR1 as LNHNV and CDR2 as YYDKDF (reference sequence). This CDR3 has 15 residues. The CDR3 loop is CATSRGGPHQETQYF. DNA of the CDR3: TGTGCCACCAGCAGAGGGGGGCCCCACCAAGAGACCCAGTACTTC.

The CDR3 region has the DNA TGTGCCAGCAGCCAGCGGGTAGGGTTCCAAGAGACCCAGTACTTC. It translates to CASSQRVGFQETQYF. The V and J genes are TRBV11-3 and TRBJ2-5, with D possibly being TRBD2 (6 bases). The V gene's germline CDR1 is SGHNT and CDR2 YENEEA. This CDR3 has 15 amino acids. V lost 5 bases to trimming and J lost 1 base, with 14 bases between them.

This clone appeared a single time. The V call is TRBV6-5, the J call TRBJ2-7; maybe TRBD1 (6 bases). Germline V gene data show CDR1 as MNHEY and CDR2 as SVGAGI. This CDR3 has 14 amino acids. Between the trimmed V and J ends, which lost 6 bases and 2 bases, there was a span of 14 bases. The CDR3 region is CASRPPGHTYEQYF. DNA for the CDR3: TGTGCCAGCAGACCACCGGGACACACCTACGAGCAGTACTTC.

This sequence joins TRBV4-1 and TRBJ2-7, with TRBD1 matching over 10 bases. Germline CDR1 and CDR2: MGHRA and YSYEKL. The V and J ends lost 4 bases and 4 bases, in that order; junction bases with no gene match: 7. CDR3 size: 15 residues. The CDR3 here is CASSPRQGAFYEQYF. DNA of the CDR3: TGCGCCAGCAGCCCCCGACAGGGGGCTTTTTACGAGCAGTACTTC.

J is TRBJ1-1 and V is TRBV7-9, with 10 bases matching TRBD1. Germline V lookup: CDR1 SEHNR, CDR2 FQNEAQ (reference sequence). CDR3 length: 18 amino acids. Unmatched junction bases numbered 10, after V lost 3 bases and J lost 0 bases. The CDR3 reads CASSLVNWGTGVNTEAFF. The CDR3 DNA sequence: TGTGCCAGCAGCTTGGTTAATTGGGGGACAGGGGTGAACACTGAAGCTTTCTTT.

This chain links TRBV7-6 with TRBJ2-5; possible D gene TRBD1, 6 bases. Per germline, CDR1 SGHVS and CDR2 FNYEAQ. Between the trimmed V and J ends, which lost 0 bases and 5 bases, there was a span of 19 bases. The CDR3 extends over 17 amino acids. The CDR3 DNA is TGTGCCAGCAGCTTAGCCAGTTTGGGGGCGCTTAAGGAGACCCAGTACTTC. It yields the protein CASSLASLGALKETQYF.

This clone has only one observation. CDR3 sequence: CASSRGAEAFF. The CDR3 DNA sequence: TGCGCCAGCAGCCGCGGGGCCGAAGCTTTCTTT. The rearrangement joins TRBV5-1 to TRBJ1-1; possible D gene TRBD1, 5 bases. V dropped 4 bases and J dropped 8 bases, with 9 bases sitting between them. This CDR3 has 11 residues. CDR1 and CDR2 from the germline V gene are SGHRS and YFSETQ.

The rearrangement links TRBV6-1 to TRBJ1-4, with D possibly being TRBD1 (6 bases). The CDR3 is 16 residues long. In germline, CDR1 is MNHNS, CDR2 SASEGT. V was shortened by 2 bases and J by 5 bases, with 15 bases between the two germline ends. Here the CDR3 DNA reads TGTGCCAGCAGTGAACTCACAGGGAAGTTAAATGAAAAACTGTTTTTT. Amino acid sequence: CASSELTGKLNEKLFF.